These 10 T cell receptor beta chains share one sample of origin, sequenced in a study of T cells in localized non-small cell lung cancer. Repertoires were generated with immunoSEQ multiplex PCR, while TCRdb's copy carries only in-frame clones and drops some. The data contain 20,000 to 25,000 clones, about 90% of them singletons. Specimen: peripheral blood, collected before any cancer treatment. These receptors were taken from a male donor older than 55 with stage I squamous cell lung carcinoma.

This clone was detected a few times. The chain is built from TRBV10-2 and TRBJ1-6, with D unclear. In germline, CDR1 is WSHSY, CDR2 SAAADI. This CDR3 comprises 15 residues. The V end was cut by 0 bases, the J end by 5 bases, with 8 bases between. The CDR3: CASSESQSNNSPLHF. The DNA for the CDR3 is TGCGCCAGCAGTGAGTCGCAGTCTAATAATTCACCCCTCCACTTT.

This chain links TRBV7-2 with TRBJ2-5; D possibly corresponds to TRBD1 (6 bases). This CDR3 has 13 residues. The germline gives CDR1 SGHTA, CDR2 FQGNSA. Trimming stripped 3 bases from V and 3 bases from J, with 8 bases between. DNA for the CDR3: TGTGCCAGCAGCTTTGCAGGGGAAGAGACCCAGTACTTC. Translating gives CASSFAGEETQYF.

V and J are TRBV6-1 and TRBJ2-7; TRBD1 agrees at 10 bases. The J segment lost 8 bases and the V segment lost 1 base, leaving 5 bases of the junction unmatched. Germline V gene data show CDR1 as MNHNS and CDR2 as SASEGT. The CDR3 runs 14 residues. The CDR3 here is CASSEVGTGDKQYF. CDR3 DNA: TGTGCCAGCAGTGAAGTGGGGACAGGGGATAAGCAGTACTTC.

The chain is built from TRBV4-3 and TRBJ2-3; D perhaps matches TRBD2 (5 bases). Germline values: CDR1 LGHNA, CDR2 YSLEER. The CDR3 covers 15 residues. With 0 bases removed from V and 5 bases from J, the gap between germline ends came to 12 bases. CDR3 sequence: CASSQDLSGGDTQYF. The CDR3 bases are TGCGCCAGCAGCCAAGATCTAAGCGGCGGAGATACGCAGTATTTT.

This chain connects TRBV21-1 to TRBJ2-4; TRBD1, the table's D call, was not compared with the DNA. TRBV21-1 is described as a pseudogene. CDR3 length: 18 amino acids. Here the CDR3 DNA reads TGTGCCAGCAGCAAATTGGAGGGACAGGGGAGGTCCAAAAACATTCAGTACTTC. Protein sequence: CASSKLEGQGRSKNIQYF.

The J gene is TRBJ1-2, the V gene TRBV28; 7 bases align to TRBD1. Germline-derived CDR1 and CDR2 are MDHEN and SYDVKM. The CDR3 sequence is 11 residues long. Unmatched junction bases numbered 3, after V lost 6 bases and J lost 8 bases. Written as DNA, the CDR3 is TGTGCCAGCAGCCAGGGGGACGGCTACACCTTC. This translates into CASSQGDGYTF.

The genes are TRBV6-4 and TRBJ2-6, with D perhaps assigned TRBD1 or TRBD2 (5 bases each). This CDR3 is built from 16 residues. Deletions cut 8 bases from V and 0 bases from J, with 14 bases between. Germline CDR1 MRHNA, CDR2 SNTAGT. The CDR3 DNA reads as TGTGCCAGCCCCTGCGGTGGGGGCTCTGGGGCCAACGTCCTGACTTTC. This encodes CASPCGGGSGANVLTF.

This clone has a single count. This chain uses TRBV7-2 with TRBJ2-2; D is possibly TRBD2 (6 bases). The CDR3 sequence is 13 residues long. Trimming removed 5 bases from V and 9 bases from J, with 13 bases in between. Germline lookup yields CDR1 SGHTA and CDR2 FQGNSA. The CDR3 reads CASSPRLGRELFF. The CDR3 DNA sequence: TGTGCCAGCAGCCCCAGACTAGGGCGGGAGCTGTTTTTT.

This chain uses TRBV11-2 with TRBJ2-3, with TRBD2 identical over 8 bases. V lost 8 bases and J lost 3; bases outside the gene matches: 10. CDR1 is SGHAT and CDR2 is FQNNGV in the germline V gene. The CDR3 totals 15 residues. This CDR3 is CASGPAGGPTDTQYF. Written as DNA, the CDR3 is TGTGCCAGCGGGCCGGCGGGGGGCCCTACAGATACGCAGTATTTT. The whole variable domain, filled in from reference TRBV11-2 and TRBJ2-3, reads EAGVAQSPRYKIIEKRQSVAFWCNPISGHATLYWYQQILGQGPKLLIQFQNNGVVDDSQLPKDRFSAERLKGVDSTLKIQPAKLEDSAVYLCASGPAGGPTDTQYFGPGTRLTVL.

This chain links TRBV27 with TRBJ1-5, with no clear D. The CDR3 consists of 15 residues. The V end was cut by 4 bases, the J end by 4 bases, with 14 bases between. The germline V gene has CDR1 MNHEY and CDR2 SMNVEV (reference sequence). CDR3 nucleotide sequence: TGTGCCAGCAGTTCTTACGGAGGTACGAATCAGCCCCAGCATTTT. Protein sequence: CASSSYGGTNQPQHF.